This entry concerns a single T cell receptor (beta chain). These data are taken from a study of blood T cell repertoires in COVID-19. At the level of the study: Samples came from the United States, Italy and Spain, spanning acute and convalescent COVID-19. T cells, B-cell-depleted T cells, or PBMCs provided the cDNA or gDNA that served as material.

In the authors' methods: Estimated nucleated cell counts came from reference gene primer amplification. The protocol was immunoSEQ multiplex PCR, while the TCRdb copy is restricted to in-frame clones and leaves out a portion. The V and J calls and clone size are taken from that table; D and trimming were inferred from the DNA. The sample has approximately 390,000 clones; approximately 86% are singletons. CDR1 and CDR2 (germline): SEHNR, FQNEAQ (reference sequence). The CDR3 contains 15 residues. The J segment lost 4 bases and the V segment lost 3 bases, leaving 8 bases of the junction unmatched. Cohorts were based on clinical histories the participants reported.

The sample was PBMCs or T cells enriched from blood (not recorded which). This TCR came from a woman aged 40-49 years with acute COVID-19. This rearrangement joins TRBV7-9 to TRBJ1-2; TRBD1 matches at 7 bases. DNA of the CDR3: TGTGCCAGCAGCTTTGACAGGGTAGGTCCCTATGGCTACACCTTC. It specifies CASSFDRVGPYGYTF. Looking up the rest from reference TRBV7-9 and TRBJ1-2 gives the full variable domain: DTGVSQNPRHKITKRGQNVTFRCDPISEHNRLYWYRQTLGQGPEFLTYFQNEAQLEKSRLLSDRFSAERPKGSFSTLEIQRTEQGDSAMYLCASSFDRVGPYGYTFGSGTRLTVV.